This T cell receptor beta chain was recovered during a study of blood T cell repertoires in COVID-19. Libraries were prepared by immunoSEQ multiplex PCR; TCRdb keeps only in-frame clonotypes and omits some of them. The sample records over 90,000 clones, 70% to 80% being singletons. Germline values: CDR1 LGHNA, CDR2 YSLEER. J was trimmed by 6 bases and V by 3 bases; bases with no gene match: 1. The CDR3 extends over 15 amino acids. The TCR was taken from a man between 60 and 75 years old with active or convalescent COVID-19. Sequencing used peripheral blood. This chain joins TRBV4-3 and TRBJ2-1; TRBD2 matches at 14 bases. The CDR3 coding sequence is TGCGCCAGCAGCCACGGACTAGCGGGGGGCAATGAGCAGTTCTTC. Its translation is CASSHGLAGGNEQFF.